The 10 T cell receptor beta chains below all came from one sample that was sequenced in a study of cytomegalovirus exposure and HLA in healthy donors. Profiled with immunoSEQ multiplex PCR; TCRdb holds only in-frame clones, not every one. In the table there are 200,000 or so clones, just over 90% of which are singletons. The sequencing input was PBMCs. These receptors were collected from a woman in her late teens or twenties in good health and CMV-seronegative.

This chain links TRBV20-1 with TRBJ1-1; D remains unclear. CDR1 is DFQATT and CDR2 is SNEGSKA in the germline V gene (reference sequence). The CDR3 spans 11 residues. Trimming pared 6 bases from V and 1 base from J, leaving 6 bases between. DNA of the CDR3: TGCAGTGCAGCTGAGAACACTGAAGCTTTCTTT. Translated: CSAAENTEAFF.

The J gene is TRBJ2-2, the V gene TRBV28; TRBD1 agrees at 7 bases. Per germline, CDR1 MDHEN and CDR2 SYDVKM. The V gene end was trimmed by 3 bases and the J gene end by 0 bases; junction bases not matched to a gene: 1. CDR3 size: 15 residues. The CDR3 bases are TGTGCCAGCAGTTTCCAGGGGGCGAACACCGGGGAGCTGTTTTTT. Its translation is CASSFQGANTGELFF.

CDR3 bases: TGCAGCGCCTTAGGGCGGGCGGAGGAGGGCCAGTACTTC. Translated: CSALGRAEEGQYF. The chain joins TRBV29-1 to TRBJ2-5; perhaps TRBD2 as D (6 bases). V was pared by 7 bases and J by 10 bases, with 22 bases between. The germline gives CDR1 SQVTM, CDR2 ANQGSEA. CDR3 size: 13 residues.

DNA for the CDR3: TGTGCCAGCAGCCGGGGTGGCAAAAACATTCAGTACTTC. It is translated as CASSRGGKNIQYF. The chain has TRBV7-6 and TRBJ2-4; tentatively, D is TRBD2 (5 bases). CDR1 and CDR2 (germline): SGHVS, FNYEAQ. CDR3 size: 13 residues. Trimming took off 5 bases at V and 3 bases at J, with 8 bases between the two ends.

V is TRBV27 and J is TRBJ1-4; 8 bases map to TRBD1. The germline V gene has CDR1 MNHEY and CDR2 SMNVEV (reference sequence). V shed 6 bases and J 10 bases; nucleotides not matched to a gene: 4. This CDR3 has 12 amino acids. CDR3 sequence (DNA): TGTGCCAGCAGACCAACAGGGGGAAAACTGTTTTTT. This sequence encodes CASRPTGGKLFF. Combining the CDR3 with reference TRBV27 and TRBJ1-4 gives the whole variable domain EAQVTQNPRYLITVTGKKLTVTCSQNMNHEYMSWYRQDPGLGLRQIYYSMNVEVTDKGDVPEGYKVSRKEKRNFPLILESPSPNQTSLYFCASRPTGGKLFFGSGTQLSVL.

V gene TRBV7-9 combines with J gene TRBJ2-3; a weak D match, TRBD2 (5 bases). Germline loops: CDR1 SEHNR, CDR2 FQNEAQ (reference sequence). Trimming removed 2 bases from V and 2 bases from J, with 11 bases in between. The CDR3 contains 15 residues. The CDR3 nucleotides are TGTGCCAGCAGCTTAACGGGGATAGTCACAGATACGCAGTATTTT. Amino acid sequence: CASSLTGIVTDTQYF.

The chain joins TRBV7-2 to TRBJ2-3; D unclear. Per the germline V gene, CDR1 is SGHTA and CDR2 is FQGNSA. V was cut by 4 bases and J by 2 bases, with 7 bases left in between. This CDR3 has 13 amino acids. The CDR3 DNA sequence: TGTGCCAGCAGCTCCTATCCCACAGATACGCAGTATTTT. Protein sequence: CASSSYPTDTQYF. The whole variable domain, filled in from reference TRBV7-2 and TRBJ2-3, reads GAGVSQSPSNKVTEKGKDVELRCDPISGHTALYWYRQSLGQGLEFLIYFQGNSAPDKSGLPSDRFSAERTGGSVSTLTIQRTQQEDSAVYLCASSSYPTDTQYFGPGTRLTVL.

This chain links TRBV11-2 with TRBJ2-5; the match to TRBD2 covers 13 bases. V was pared by 4 bases and J by 2 bases, with 4 bases of the junction left unmatched. The CDR3 sequence is 16 residues long. CDR1 SGHAT and CDR2 FQNNGV come from the germline V gene. CDR3 sequence (DNA): TGTGCCAGCAGCTCAGTACTAGCGGGAGGGCAAGAGACCCAGTACTTC. It codes for CASSSVLAGGQETQYF.

The V and J genes are TRBV4-1 and TRBJ2-3; tentatively, D is TRBD1 (5 bases). Trimming took off 5 bases at V and 1 base at J, with 16 bases between the two ends. Germline CDR1 MGHRA, CDR2 YSYEKL. This CDR3 is built from 16 residues. For the CDR3, the DNA is TGCGCCAGCAGCAGAATTCAGGGTAGAGGCACAGATACGCAGTATTTT. This codes for CASSRIQGRGTDTQYF.

This clone was picked up one time. A junction boundary mismatches the germline segment, possibly from a read error. The CDR3 region has the DNA TGTGCTAGCAGCTTAGAGACAGGGGGGGATTTCACAGATACGCAGTATTTT. Protein: CASSLETGGDFTDTQYF. The J gene is TRBJ2-3, the V gene TRBV7-7; TRBD1 matches at 9 bases. Germline loops: CDR1 SSHAT, CDR2 FNYEAQ (reference sequence). The CDR3 is 17 amino acids.